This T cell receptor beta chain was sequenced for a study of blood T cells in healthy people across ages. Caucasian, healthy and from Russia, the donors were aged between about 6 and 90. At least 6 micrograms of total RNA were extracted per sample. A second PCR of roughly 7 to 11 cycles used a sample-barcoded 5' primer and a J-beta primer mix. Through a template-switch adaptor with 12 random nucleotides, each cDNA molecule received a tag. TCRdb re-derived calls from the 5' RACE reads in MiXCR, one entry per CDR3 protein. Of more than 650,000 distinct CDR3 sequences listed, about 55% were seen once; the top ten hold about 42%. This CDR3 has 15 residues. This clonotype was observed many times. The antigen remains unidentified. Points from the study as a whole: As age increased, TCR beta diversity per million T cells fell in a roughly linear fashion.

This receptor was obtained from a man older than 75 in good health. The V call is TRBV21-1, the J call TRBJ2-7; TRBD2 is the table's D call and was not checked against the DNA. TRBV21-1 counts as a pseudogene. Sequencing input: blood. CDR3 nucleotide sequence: TGTGCCAGCAGCAAAGGGACGGCCCCTCTTTACGAGCAGTACTTC. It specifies CASSKGTAPLYEQYF.